This paragraph covers one T cell receptor (beta chain) sequence. No antigen is known for it. The CDR3 is 14 residues long. Germline loops: CDR1 MDHEN, CDR2 SYDVKM. V lost 3 bases and J 1 base, leaving 9 bases between the germline ends. This sample stems from a study of cytomegalovirus exposure and HLA in healthy donors. At sampling all donors were nominally healthy, likely with unrecorded immune exposures. Study-wide results and caveats: Later, TCR association rates were found to vary by HLA locus, highest for DRB1 and lowest for HLA-C. Later analysis identified a missense DCLRE1C variant that was linked to TCR beta V- and J-gene trimming. Many donors carried some public TCRs, although rarity characterized most TCR sequences.

The PCR contained 60 Vbeta and 13 Jbeta primers. Only in-frame clones appear in the TCRdb table, and some are missing; sequencing was by immunoSEQ multiplex PCR. The data show 160,000 or so clones, about four fifths seen once. This chain joins TRBV28 and TRBJ1-1; weak D call: TRBD1 (6 bases). The sequence was obtained from a man aged 25-45 years in good health and CMV-seronegative. Sequenced sample: PBMCs. The CDR3, as DNA: TGTGCCAGCAGTTTCTGGGACACGAACACTGAAGCTTTCTTT. Translation gives CASSFWDTNTEAFF.